These 30 T cell receptor beta chains were all obtained from the same sample, sequenced in a study of T cell changes during pregnancy in multiple sclerosis. The repertoire was sequenced with immunoSEQ multiplex PCR; TCRdb's copy has only in-frame clones and lacks some. The profile shows more than 85,000 clones, approximately 92% of them singletons. The starting material was peripheral blood, obtained in the third trimester of pregnancy. These receptors all come from a female donor in good health, enrolled as a control in a pregnancy study.

The rearrangement joins TRBV28 to TRBJ1-2, with a tentative D call TRBD1 (5 bases). This CDR3 is 15 amino acids long. Trimming removed 4 bases at V and 4 bases at J, with 16 bases between. Germline loops: CDR1 MDHEN, CDR2 SYDVKM. CDR3 loop: CASSSTGPGIYGYTF. DNA of the CDR3: TGTGCCAGCAGTTCTACAGGTCCAGGGATCTATGGCTACACCTTC.

V gene TRBV4-1 combines with J gene TRBJ2-7; 7 nucleotides agree with TRBD2. The V gene end was trimmed by 2 bases and the J gene end by 5 bases; junction bases not matched to a gene: 3. In germline, CDR1 is MGHRA, CDR2 YSYEKL. The CDR3 runs to 13 residues. In nucleotides, the CDR3 is TGCGCCAGCAGCCAATCCCGGGGGGACGAGCAGTACTTC. Translation: CASSQSRGDEQYF.

This clone was detected once. The rearrangement uses TRBV2 and TRBJ2-1; 13 bases align to TRBD2. V shed 8 bases and J 9 bases; nucleotides not matched to a gene: 7. This CDR3 is 14 amino acids long. CDR1 is SNHLY, CDR2 FYNNEI, per germline. This CDR3 is CASGTSGRGGEQFF. In DNA, the CDR3 is TGTGCCAGCGGTACTAGCGGGAGGGGTGGTGAGCAGTTCTTC. Looking up the rest from reference TRBV2 and TRBJ2-1 gives the full variable domain: EPEVTQTPSHQVTQMGQEVILRCVPISNHLYFYWYRQILGQKVEFLVSFYNNEISEKSEIFDDQFSVERPDGSNFTLKIRSTKLEDSAMYFCASGTSGRGGEQFFGPGTRLTVL.

This chain uses TRBV28 with TRBJ2-5, with TRBD1 matching over 8 bases. Germline values: CDR1 MDHEN, CDR2 SYDVKM. The CDR3 has 14 amino acids. V lost 4 bases and J lost 4; bases outside the gene matches: 5. The CDR3 reads CASSYGQGGETQYF. The CDR3 DNA reads TGTGCCAGCAGTTACGGACAGGGTGGAGAGACCCAGTACTTC.

The chain combines TRBV7-9 with TRBJ2-1; perhaps TRBD2 as D (5 bases). Trimming took 6 bases from V and 10 from J, leaving 10 bases between them. This CDR3 is 11 amino acids long. Germline-derived CDR1 and CDR2 are SEHNR and FQNEAQ (reference sequence). The CDR3 region is CASSFQREQFF. The CDR3 DNA reads as TGTGCCAGCAGTTTTCAGCGGGAGCAGTTCTTC.

For the CDR3, the DNA is TGCGCCAGCAGCCAAGATCGCACTTACCTCCCCTACGAGCAGTACTTC. This codes for CASSQDRTYLPYEQYF. The V gene is TRBV4-1, the J gene TRBJ2-7; no definite D call. V lost 0 bases to trimming and J lost 2 bases, with 14 bases between them. This CDR3 spans 16 amino acids. Germline lookup yields CDR1 MGHRA and CDR2 YSYEKL.

This clone occurred once. The rearrangement uses TRBV14 and TRBJ2-4; unclear D gene. The V and J ends lost 0 bases and 8 bases respectively, with 14 bases between them. Germline V gene lookup returns CDR1 SGHDN and CDR2 FVKESK. The CDR3 extends over 15 amino acids. The CDR3 loop is CASSQEVRVEDIQYF. The CDR3 coding sequence is TGTGCCAGCAGCCAAGAAGTACGGGTCGAGGACATTCAGTACTTC.

The V gene is TRBV2, the J gene TRBJ1-4; TRBD1 matches at 9 bases. The CDR3 length is 15 residues. Per the germline V gene, CDR1 is SNHLY and CDR2 is FYNNEI. The trim removed 7 bases at V and 4 bases at J, leaving 7 bases unmatched. The CDR3: CASNLMGQGNEKLFF. CDR3 bases: TGTGCCAGCAACCTAATGGGACAGGGTAATGAAAAACTGTTTTTT.

The genes are TRBV30 and TRBJ1-1; 9 bases are a match to TRBD1. V dropped 4 bases and J dropped 4; count of bases not matched to a gene: 4. CDR1 and CDR2 from the germline V gene are GTSNPN and SVGIG (reference sequence). This CDR3 has 13 amino acids. The CDR3 reads CAWNPDRGTEAFF. CDR3 nucleotides: TGTGCCTGGAACCCGGACAGGGGCACTGAAGCTTTCTTT.

The chain is built from TRBV5-4 and TRBJ1-2; no clear D gene. Germline values: CDR1 SGHNT, CDR2 YYREEE (reference sequence). The CDR3 extends over 12 amino acids. The V gene lost 4 bases and the J gene lost 4 bases, with 8 bases spanning the gap. CDR3 amino acids: CASSIGLYGYTF. The CDR3 coding sequence is TGTGCCAGCAGCATTGGACTCTATGGCTACACCTTC. Combining the CDR3 with reference TRBV5-4 and TRBJ1-2 gives the whole variable domain ETGVTQSPTHLIKTRGQQVTLRCSSQSGHNTVSWYQQALGQGPQFIFQYYREEENGRGNFPPRFSGLQFPNYSSELNVNALELDDSALYLCASSIGLYGYTFGSGTRLTVV.

The V call is TRBV28, the J call TRBJ2-1; 13 nucleotides match TRBD2. Trimming removed 4 bases from V and 6 bases from J; junction bases left unmatched: 6. The CDR3 has 16 residues. The germline V gene encodes CDR1 MDHEN and CDR2 SYDVKM. CDR3 residues: CASSSRTSGSRNEQFF. The CDR3 DNA is TGTGCCAGCAGTTCCAGGACTAGCGGGAGTCGCAATGAGCAGTTCTTC.

The V and J genes are TRBV5-4 and TRBJ2-6, with D possibly being TRBD1 (5 bases). The germline V gene encodes CDR1 SGHNT and CDR2 YYREEE (reference sequence). The CDR3 contains 16 residues. Trimming removed 0 bases at V and 4 bases at J, with 11 bases between. The DNA for the CDR3 is TGTGCCAGCAGCTTGGTGGGGCCTCAAGGGGCCAACGTCCTGACTTTC. It yields the protein CASSLVGPQGANVLTF.

The chain joins TRBV27 to TRBJ2-7, with 9 bases that match TRBD1. Per germline, CDR1 MNHEY and CDR2 SMNVEV (reference sequence). The CDR3 length is 15 residues. V trimming: 3 bases; J trimming: 1 base; junction bases outside the gene matches: 4. The CDR3 region is CASSFQTGGSYEQYF. CDR3 sequence (DNA): TGTGCCAGCAGTTTCCAGACAGGGGGGTCCTACGAGCAGTACTTC.

This clone was seen a few times. V is TRBV7-9 and J is TRBJ1-2, with D perhaps TRBD1 (6 bases). V was trimmed by 5 bases and J by 8 bases, leaving 12 bases between them. Germline assignment: CDR1 SEHNR and CDR2 FQNEAQ (reference sequence). The CDR3 has 12 residues. The CDR3 here is CASSLRDTGYTF. For the CDR3, the DNA is TGTGCCAGCAGCCTGAGGGACACCGGCTACACCTTC.

DNA for the CDR3: TGTGCCAGTCGCATAGGGGTTACAGCTAATGAAAAACTGTTTTTT. Protein product: CASRIGVTANEKLFF. The chain uses TRBV6-5 and TRBJ1-4, with a weak D call TRBD1 (5 bases). The CDR3 consists of 15 residues. Trimming removed 9 bases at V and 3 bases at J, with 17 bases between. From germline, CDR1 is MNHEY and CDR2 SVGAGI.

J is TRBJ2-7 and V is TRBV4-1; TRBD1 matches at 8 bases. The CDR3 has 15 amino acids. The germline V gene encodes CDR1 MGHRA and CDR2 YSYEKL. The V segment lost 4 bases and the J segment 4 bases; nucleotides outside the gene matches: 9. The DNA of the CDR3 is TGCGCCAGCAGCCCCTCGACGACAGGGGAGTACGAGCAGTACTTC. It is translated as CASSPSTTGEYEQYF.

The chain employs TRBV15 and TRBJ2-7; TRBD2 matches at 10 bases. After removal of 5 bases from V and 5 bases from J, the junction contained 9 bases not matched to a gene. The CDR3 contains 15 residues. CDR1 LNHNV and CDR2 YYDKDF come from the germline V gene (reference sequence). CDR3 in amino acids: CATSAPGTSAHEQYF. CDR3 DNA: TGTGCCACCAGCGCTCCCGGGACTAGCGCCCACGAGCAGTACTTC.

The V call is TRBV9, the J call TRBJ2-1; 10 bases agree with TRBD2. The CDR3 extends over 16 amino acids. CDR1 is SGDLS, CDR2 YYNGEE, per germline. The V and J ends lost 0 bases and 7 bases, in that order; junction bases with no gene match: 7. CDR3 amino acids: CASSVGLAGVENEQFF. The CDR3 nucleotides are TGTGCCAGCAGCGTAGGCCTAGCGGGAGTCGAAAATGAGCAGTTCTTC.

The V gene is TRBV5-1, the J gene TRBJ1-2; TRBD1 matches at 7 bases. Trimming removed 4 bases from V and 6 bases from J; junction bases left unmatched: 9. This CDR3 comprises 14 residues. Germline CDR1 reads SGHRS; CDR2 reads YFSETQ. The CDR3 DNA sequence: TGCGCCAGCAGCCCTCTTTCAGACAGGGATGGCTACACCTTC. Its protein is CASSPLSDRDGYTF.

Comment on this clone: This specimen includes other DNA sequences encoding the same CDR3. The V gene is TRBV27, the J gene TRBJ2-2; weak D call: TRBD1 (6 bases). V lost 1 base, J lost 5 bases, and 11 bases lay in between. Germline values: CDR1 MNHEY, CDR2 SMNVEV (reference sequence). The CDR3 runs to 15 residues. The CDR3 sequence is CASSLLQGFTGELFF. The CDR3 DNA follows: TGTGCCAGCAGTTTATTGCAGGGGTTTACCGGGGAGCTGTTTTTT.

The chain has TRBV7-9 and TRBJ1-1, with TRBD1 identical over 7 bases. Trimming took 5 bases from V and 11 from J; bases not matched to a gene: 11. CDR1 and CDR2 from the germline V gene are SEHNR and FQNEAQ (reference sequence). The CDR3 length is 13 residues. This CDR3 is CASSASTGKGAFF. Written as DNA, the CDR3 is TGTGCCAGCAGCGCCTCGACAGGGAAGGGGGCTTTCTTT.

The chain joins TRBV6-1 to TRBJ1-2; perhaps TRBD1 as D (6 bases). Trimming shortened V by 2 bases and J by 4 bases, and 11 bases separated the two germline ends. The V gene's germline CDR1 is MNHNS and CDR2 SASEGT. The CDR3 loop spans 14 amino acids. The CDR3 DNA sequence: TGTGCCAGCAGTGAAACACAGGGTTCCTATGGCTACACCTTC. Protein product: CASSETQGSYGYTF.

This CDR3 reads CASSSRLRQETQYF. DNA of the CDR3: TGTGCCAGCAGTTCTAGACTTCGGCAAGAGACCCAGTACTTC. The rearrangement links TRBV28 to TRBJ2-5; D is unclear. The length of the CDR3 is 14 residues. Germline V gives CDR1 MDHEN, CDR2 SYDVKM. Trimming removed 4 bases at V and 2 bases at J, with 11 bases between.

V usage is TRBV18 and J usage is TRBJ2-2; tentative D call: TRBD2 (6 bases). This CDR3 has 15 amino acids. V was shortened by 5 bases and J by 5 bases, with 15 bases between the two germline ends. Germline lookup yields CDR1 KGHSH and CDR2 LQKENI. The CDR3 here is CASSFGTRRTGELFF. For the CDR3, the DNA is TGTGCCAGCTCATTCGGGACTCGACGTACCGGGGAGCTGTTTTTT.

The CDR3 spells CASSLRTGTNTEAFF. The CDR3 region has the DNA TGTGCCAGCAGTTTACGGACAGGCACGAACACTGAAGCTTTCTTT. The rearrangement uses TRBV27 and TRBJ1-1; 7 positions match TRBD1. This CDR3 is built from 15 residues. Per germline, CDR1 MNHEY and CDR2 SMNVEV (reference sequence). With V trimmed by 2 bases and J by 1 base, 4 bases remained unmatched.

The gene calls are TRBV28 and TRBJ2-7; weak D call: TRBD2 (6 bases). CDR1 MDHEN and CDR2 SYDVKM come from the germline V gene. This CDR3 comprises 14 residues. V was trimmed by 4 bases and J by 5 bases, leaving 15 bases between them. DNA for the CDR3: TGTGCCAGCAGTTCAGGAGGGGTTGGGGACGAGCAGTACTTC. Residues: CASSSGGVGDEQYF.

This rearrangement joins TRBV28 to TRBJ2-1, with 9 bases that match TRBD1. CDR1 is MDHEN, CDR2 SYDVKM, per germline. V trimming: 6 bases; J trimming: 2 bases; junction bases outside the gene matches: 20. The CDR3 covers 20 residues. The CDR3 nucleotides read TGTGCCAGCAGCCCAGACCCGCCGGGACAGGGCTTATCCCCCTACAATGAGCAGTTCTTC. It specifies CASSPDPPGQGLSPYNEQFF.

This chain joins TRBV5-1 and TRBJ1-4, with 11 bases matching TRBD1. J gave up 7 bases and V 4 bases, and 6 bases lay outside the gene matches. Germline values: CDR1 SGHRS, CDR2 YFSETQ. The CDR3 runs 15 residues. CDR3 nucleotides: TGCGCCAGCAGCGGAGGACAGGGGGCGAGTGAAAAACTGTTTTTT. Encoded protein: CASSGGQGASEKLFF.

This chain joins TRBV6-5 and TRBJ2-1; no definite D call. Germline lookup yields CDR1 MNHEY and CDR2 SVGAGI. Trimming took 6 bases from V and 6 from J, leaving 9 bases between them. This CDR3 is 12 amino acids long. CDR3 sequence (DNA): TGTGCCAGCAGAGATAGTAGCAATGAGCAGTTCTTC. Translated: CASRDSSNEQFF.

J is TRBJ2-3 and V is TRBV7-6; 7 positions agree with TRBD2. The CDR3 totals 16 residues. Trimming removed 5 bases from V and 0 bases from J; junction bases left unmatched: 8. Germline V CDR1 and CDR2: SGHVS, FNYEAQ. This CDR3 reads CASSPMAGVSTDTQYF. CDR3 DNA: TGTGCCAGCAGCCCTATGGCGGGGGTTAGCACAGATACGCAGTATTTT.